This T cell receptor (beta chain) is from a study of control samples from healthy donors and cancer patients. Generated by immunoSEQ multiplex PCR, the TCRdb table keeps only in-frame clones and is missing some. The profile covers 100,000 to 150,000 clones, with about 92% appearing a single time and about 2.2% taken by the ten largest. This receptor was identified in a woman between 50 and 59 years old in good health. The sequencing input was blood.

The CDR3 DNA sequence: TGTGCCAGCAGCCGGGGGGGCGGTGACTACGAGCAGTACTTC. The encoded protein is CASSRGGGDYEQYF. The V call is TRBV9, the J call TRBJ2-7, with 8 bases identical to TRBD2. The CDR3 is 14 amino acids. Per germline, CDR1 SGDLS and CDR2 YYNGEE. The V gene end was trimmed by 4 bases and the J gene end by 3 bases; junction bases not matched to a gene: 6.